Shown below are 18 T cell receptor beta chains from a single sample sequenced in a study of T cells in Graves' hyperthyroidism and ophthalmopathy. RNA transcripts were the template for amplifying TCR beta CDR3 regions. Researchers ran a first-round RT-PCR on the TCR CDR3 using the HTBI primer set. MiXCR was run by TCRdb on the multiplex PCR reads, yielding one entry per CDR3 protein. This sample has about 530,000 distinct CDR3 sequences, with roughly 18% found just once. The sample taken for sequencing was blood. The receptor source for this set is a woman aged 18 to 35 with Graves' ophthalmopathy.

The V gene is TRBV4-1, the J gene TRBJ2-7; D is unresolved. Germline loops: CDR1 MGHRA, CDR2 YSYEKL. The V end was cut by 0 bases, the J end by 4 bases, with 7 bases between. This CDR3 is 13 amino acids long. In DNA, the CDR3 is TGCGCCAGCAGCCAAGATCTCGAGTACGAGCAGTACTTC. Translated: CASSQDLEYEQYF.

This clonotype has ten or more counts. This chain uses TRBV28 with TRBJ1-2, with TRBD1 matching over 8 bases. The germline V gene encodes CDR1 MDHEN and CDR2 SYDVKM. Losses at the gene ends were 2 bases for V and 2 bases for J; bases not matched to a gene: 13. The CDR3 covers 18 residues. The CDR3 nucleotides are TGTGCCAGCAGTTTACGGTGGACAGGGCTCAAATCAAACTATGGCTACACCTTC. It codes for CASSLRWTGLKSNYGYTF.

This clonotype was recorded many times. The chain is built from TRBV7-6 and TRBJ1-1; D perhaps matches TRBD1 (5 bases). The germline V gene encodes CDR1 SGHVS and CDR2 FNYEAQ. The ends were cut back, 6 bases at V and 4 bases at J, with 12 bases in the middle. CDR3 length: 13 residues. CDR3 loop: CASSQAGGTEAFF. The CDR3 bases are TGTGCCAGCAGTCAAGCGGGGGGCACTGAAGCTTTCTTT. Filled out from reference TRBV7-6 and TRBJ1-1, the complete variable domain reads GAGVSQSPRYKVTKRGQDVALRCDPISGHVSLYWYRQALGQGPEFLTYFNYEAQQDKSGLPNDRFSAERPEGSISTLTIQRTEQRDSAMYRCASSQAGGTEAFFGQGTRLTVV.

The rearrangement uses TRBV12-3 or TRBV12-4 and TRBJ1-2, with a weak D call TRBD1 (5 bases). The CDR3 covers 14 residues. Trimming removed 3 bases at V and 4 bases at J, with 12 bases between. DNA of the CDR3: TGTGCCAGCAGTTTGGCAGGACAAACCTATGGCTACACCTTC. Protein product: CASSLAGQTYGYTF.

This clonotype was counted at least ten times. The V and J genes are TRBV7-6 and TRBJ2-1; D is undetermined. The V gene lost 4 bases and the J gene lost 13 bases, with 17 bases spanning the gap. Germline lookup yields CDR1 SGHVS and CDR2 FNYEAQ. This CDR3 is 13 amino acids long. The CDR3: CASSSRTGTFQFF. The CDR3 coding sequence is TGTGCCAGCAGCTCCCGGACCGGAACCTTTCAGTTCTTC.

This clonotype has a count of ten or more. This chain uses TRBV2 with TRBJ1-1; D ambiguous. The germline gives CDR1 SNHLY, CDR2 FYNNEI. The CDR3 is 15 amino acids. The V and J ends lost 7 bases and 1 base respectively, with 16 bases between them. The CDR3 coding sequence is TGTGCCAGCACTCACGTGGGGAAGACGAACACTGAAGCTTTCTTT. Its protein product is CASTHVGKTNTEAFF. Filled out from reference TRBV2 and TRBJ1-1, the complete variable domain reads EPEVTQTPSHQVTQMGQEVILRCVPISNHLYFYWYRQILGQKVEFLVSFYNNEISEKSEIFDDQFSVERPDGSNFTLKIRSTKLEDSAMYFCASTHVGKTNTEAFFGQGTRLTVV.

This clonotype appeared many times. This chain joins TRBV15 and TRBJ1-6; D uncertain. The CDR3 has 14 residues. Deletions cut 1 base from V and 7 bases from J, with 8 bases between. Looked up from germline, CDR1 is LNHNV and CDR2 is YYDKDF (reference sequence). This CDR3 reads CATSRVRGNSPLHF. The DNA of the CDR3 is TGTGCCACCAGCAGAGTCCGGGGAAATTCACCCCTCCACTTT.

This clonotype appeared many times. At one boundary the junction diverges from the germline segment, which might be a read error. The chain recombines TRBV7-9 with TRBJ2-7; D not certain. Germline values: CDR1 SEHNR, CDR2 FQNEAQ (reference sequence). CDR3 length equals 12 residues. In DNA, the CDR3 is TGCGCCAGCAGCTTGGACCTCTACGAGCAGTACTTC. It encodes CASSLDLYEQYF.

This chain joins TRBV5-1 and TRBJ2-2, with D possibly TRBD2 on 6 matching bases. The CDR3 consists of 17 residues. Germline V gene data show CDR1 as SGHRS and CDR2 as YFSETQ. The V and J ends lost 0 bases and 5 bases respectively, with 17 bases between them. The CDR3 nucleotides read TGCGCCAGCAGCTTGGTAGGCCCCGGGGGAGGAACCGGGGAGCTGTTTTTT. Residues: CASSLVGPGGGTGELFF.

Notes on this clonotype: Being one base from a much bigger clone, this may be a read error. The chain recombines TRBV12-3 or TRBV12-4 with TRBJ2-7, with 12 nucleotides matching TRBD2. The CDR3 is 16 residues long. The CDR3 DNA reads as TGTGCCAGCAGTAATCTAGCGGGGGGGAGAACCTACGGGCAGTACTTC. It specifies CASSNLAGGRTYGQYF.

This clonotype was detected many times. The junction departs from germline at one end; a sequencing error may be responsible. The V and J genes are TRBV7-7 and TRBJ2-5; no firm D call. The CDR3 covers 14 residues. Looked up from germline, CDR1 is SSHAT and CDR2 is FNYEAQ (reference sequence). The CDR3 nucleotides are TGTGCTAGCAGCTTAGAGTTTCCAGTGGAGACCCAGTACTTC. It encodes CASSLEFPVETQYF. Using reference TRBV7-7 and TRBJ2-5 for the parts outside the CDR3, the full variable domain is GAGVSQSPRYKVTKRGQDVTLRCDPISSHATLYWYQQALGQGPEFLTYFNYEAQPDKSGLPSDRFSAERPEGSISTLTIQRTEQRDSAMYRCASSLEFPVETQYFGPGTRLLVL.

This clonotype came up many times. The gene calls are TRBV10-3 and TRBJ2-3; TRBD2 matches 10 bases. Trimming at V came to 0 bases and at J to 7 bases, leaving 13 bases not matched to a gene. The CDR3 has 18 residues. Germline-derived CDR1 and CDR2 are ENHRY and SYGVKD. The CDR3 DNA reads as TGTGCCATCAGTGAGTCAACCTTAAGCCTAGCGGGAGCTCATACGCAGTATTTT. This sequence encodes CAISESTLSLAGAHTQYF.

The chain carries TRBV5-1 and TRBJ1-2, with TRBD1 matching 7 bases. V lost 0 bases, J lost 1 base, and 9 bases stayed unmatched. The germline V gene has CDR1 SGHRS and CDR2 YFSETQ. This CDR3 spans 17 amino acids. The CDR3 sequence: CASSLGDRVQHNYGYTF. The CDR3 DNA is TGCGCCAGCAGCTTGGGGGACAGAGTTCAACATAACTATGGCTACACCTTC.

This clonotype occurred many times. In DNA form, the CDR3 reads TGTGCCAGCAGCCCAAAGACCGGGACAGGGGACAATGAGCAGTTCTTC. As protein: CASSPKTGTGDNEQFF. This sequence joins TRBV7-3 and TRBJ2-1; 10 bases are a match to TRBD1. J was trimmed by 5 bases and V by 5 bases; bases with no gene match: 9. CDR1 is SGHTA and CDR2 is FQGTGA in the germline V gene. This CDR3 has 16 amino acids.

Only one count was recorded for this clonotype. This could be a read error, since a much larger clone is one nucleotide away. CDR3: CASSYSNSLGAFF. CDR3 nucleotide sequence: TGTGCCAGCAGTTACTCGAACAGTCTTGGAGCTTTCTTT. The chain employs TRBV6-2 or TRBV6-3 and TRBJ1-1; D remains ambiguous. CDR3 length: 13 residues. Per germline, CDR1 MNHEY and CDR2 SVGEGT. Trimming pared 0 bases from V and 10 bases from J, leaving 12 bases between.

In this sample, this clonotype turned up many times. The CDR3 DNA follows: TGTGCCAGCAGGCCCGCCTGGAAAAGAGTAACTGAAGCTTTCTTT. This codes for CASRPAWKRVTEAFF. The chain couples TRBV7-2 to TRBJ1-1; the D is unclear. Between the trimmed V and J ends, which lost 6 bases and 5 bases, there was a span of 19 bases. From germline, CDR1 is SGHTA and CDR2 FQGNSA. The CDR3 contains 15 residues.

This clonotype appeared a few times. This sequence joins TRBV10-3 and TRBJ1-2; 10 bases line up with TRBD1. This CDR3 spans 13 amino acids. Germline lookup yields CDR1 ENHRY and CDR2 SYGVKD. V shed 8 bases and J 2 bases; nucleotides not matched to a gene: 2. In DNA form, the CDR3 reads TGTGCCATCCGACAGGGGGCCAACTATGGCTACACCTTC. This translates into CAIRQGANYGYTF.

The V gene is TRBV2, the J gene TRBJ2-3; TRBD2 agrees at 10 bases. V lost 7 bases to trimming and J lost 6 bases; unmatched junction nucleotides: 7. The germline CDR1 and CDR2 sequences are SNHLY and FYNNEI. CDR3 length: 14 residues. This chain's CDR3 is CASILAGASDTQYF. CDR3 sequence (DNA): TGTGCCAGCATTCTAGCGGGAGCTTCGGATACGCAGTATTTT.